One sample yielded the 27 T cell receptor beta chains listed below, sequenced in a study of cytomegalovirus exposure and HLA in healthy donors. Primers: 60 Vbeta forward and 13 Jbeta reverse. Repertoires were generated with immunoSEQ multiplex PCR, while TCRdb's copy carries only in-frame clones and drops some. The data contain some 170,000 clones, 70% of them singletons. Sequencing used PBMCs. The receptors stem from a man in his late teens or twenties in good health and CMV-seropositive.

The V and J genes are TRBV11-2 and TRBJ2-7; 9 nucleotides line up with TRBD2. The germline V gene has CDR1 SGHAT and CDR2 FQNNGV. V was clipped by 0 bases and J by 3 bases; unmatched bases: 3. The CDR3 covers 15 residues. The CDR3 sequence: CASSLELAGDYEQYV. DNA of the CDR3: TGTGCCAGCAGCTTAGAATTAGCGGGGGACTACGAGCAGTACGTC.

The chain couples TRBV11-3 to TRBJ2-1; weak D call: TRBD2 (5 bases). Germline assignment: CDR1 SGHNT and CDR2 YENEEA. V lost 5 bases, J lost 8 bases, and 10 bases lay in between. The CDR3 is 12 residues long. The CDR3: CASSRGSDEQFF. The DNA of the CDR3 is TGTGCCAGCAGCAGAGGGAGTGATGAGCAGTTCTTC.

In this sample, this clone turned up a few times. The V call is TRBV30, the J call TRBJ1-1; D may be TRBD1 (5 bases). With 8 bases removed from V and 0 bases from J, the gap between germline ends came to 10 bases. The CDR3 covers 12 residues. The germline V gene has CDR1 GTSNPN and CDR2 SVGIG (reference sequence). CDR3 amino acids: CARGVLNTEAFF. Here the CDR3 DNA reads TGTGCCCGGGGGGTGTTGAACACTGAAGCTTTCTTT.

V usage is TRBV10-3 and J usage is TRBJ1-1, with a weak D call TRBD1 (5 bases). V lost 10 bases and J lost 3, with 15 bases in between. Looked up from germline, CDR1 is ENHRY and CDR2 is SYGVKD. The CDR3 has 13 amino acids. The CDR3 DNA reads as TGTGCCACCAATCCCAGGGAGGACACTGAAGCTTTCTTT. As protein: CATNPREDTEAFF.

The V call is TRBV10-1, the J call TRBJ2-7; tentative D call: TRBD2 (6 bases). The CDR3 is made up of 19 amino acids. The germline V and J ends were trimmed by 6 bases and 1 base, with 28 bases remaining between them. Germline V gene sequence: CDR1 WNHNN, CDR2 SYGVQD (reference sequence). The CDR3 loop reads CASSDSGTASYFSSYEQYV. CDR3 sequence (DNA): TGCGCCAGCAGCGACTCCGGGACTGCGAGTTACTTTTCGTCCTACGAGCAGTACGTC.

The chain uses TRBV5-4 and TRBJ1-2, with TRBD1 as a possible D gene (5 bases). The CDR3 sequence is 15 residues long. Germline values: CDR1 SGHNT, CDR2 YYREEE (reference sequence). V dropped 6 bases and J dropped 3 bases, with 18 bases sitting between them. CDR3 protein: CASTGSGRGDYGYTF. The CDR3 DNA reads TGTGCCAGCACCGGATCGGGTAGGGGTGACTATGGCTACACCTTC.

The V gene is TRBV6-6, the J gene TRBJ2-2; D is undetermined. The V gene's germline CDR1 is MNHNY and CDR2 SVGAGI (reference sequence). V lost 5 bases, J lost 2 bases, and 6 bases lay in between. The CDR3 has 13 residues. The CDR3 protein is CASSPVNTGELFF. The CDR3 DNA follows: TGTGCCAGCAGTCCTGTAAACACCGGGGAGCTGTTTTTT.

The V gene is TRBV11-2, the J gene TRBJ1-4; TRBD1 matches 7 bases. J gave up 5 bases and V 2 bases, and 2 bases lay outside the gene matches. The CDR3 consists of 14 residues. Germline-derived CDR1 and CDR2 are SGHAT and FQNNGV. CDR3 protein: CASSLLTGNEKLFF. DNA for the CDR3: TGTGCCAGCAGCTTATTGACAGGGAATGAAAAACTGTTTTTT.

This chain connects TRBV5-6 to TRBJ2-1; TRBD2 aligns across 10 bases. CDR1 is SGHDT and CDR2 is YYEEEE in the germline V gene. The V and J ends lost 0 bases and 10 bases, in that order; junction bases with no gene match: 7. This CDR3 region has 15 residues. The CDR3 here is CASSLAPSGGGEQFF. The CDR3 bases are TGTGCCAGCAGCTTGGCTCCTAGCGGGGGCGGGGAGCAGTTCTTC.

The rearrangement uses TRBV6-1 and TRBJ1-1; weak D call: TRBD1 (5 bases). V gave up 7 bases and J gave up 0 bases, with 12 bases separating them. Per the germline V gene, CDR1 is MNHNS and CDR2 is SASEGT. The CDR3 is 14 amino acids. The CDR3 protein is CASNLDSMNTEAFF. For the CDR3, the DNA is TGTGCCAGCAACCTCGACAGCATGAACACTGAAGCTTTCTTT.

The CDR3 nucleotides are TGTGCCAGCAGCGGCAGACTAGCGGGGGGCGGGCATGAGCAGTTCTTC. Translated: CASSGRLAGGGHEQFF. V is TRBV11-3 and J is TRBJ2-1; 13 nucleotides align to TRBD2. J was trimmed by 8 bases and V by 5 bases; bases with no gene match: 9. The germline V gene has CDR1 SGHNT and CDR2 YENEEA. This CDR3 comprises 16 residues.

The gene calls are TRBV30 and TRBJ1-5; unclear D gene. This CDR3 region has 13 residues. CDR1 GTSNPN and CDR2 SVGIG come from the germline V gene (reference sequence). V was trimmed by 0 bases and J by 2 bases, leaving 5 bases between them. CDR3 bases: TGTGCCTGGAGTGTACTTGGCAATCAGCCCCAGCATTTT. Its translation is CAWSVLGNQPQHF.

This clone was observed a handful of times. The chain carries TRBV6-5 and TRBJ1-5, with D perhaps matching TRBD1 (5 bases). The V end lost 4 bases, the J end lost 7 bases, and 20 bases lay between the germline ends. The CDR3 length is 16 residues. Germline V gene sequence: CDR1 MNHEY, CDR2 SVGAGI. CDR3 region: CASSSHGGFLEQPQHF. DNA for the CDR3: TGTGCCAGCAGTTCCCACGGGGGGTTTCTGGAGCAGCCCCAGCATTTT.

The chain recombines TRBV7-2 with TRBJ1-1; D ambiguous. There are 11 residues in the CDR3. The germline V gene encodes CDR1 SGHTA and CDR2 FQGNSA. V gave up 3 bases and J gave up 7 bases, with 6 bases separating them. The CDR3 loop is CASSFASEAFF. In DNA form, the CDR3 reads TGTGCCAGCAGCTTCGCCAGTGAAGCTTTCTTT.

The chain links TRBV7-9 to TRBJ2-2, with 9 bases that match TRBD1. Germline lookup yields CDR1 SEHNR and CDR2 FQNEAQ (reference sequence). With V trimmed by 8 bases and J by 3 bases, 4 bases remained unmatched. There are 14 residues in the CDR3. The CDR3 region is CASHRGLDTGELFF. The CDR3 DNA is TGTGCCAGCCACAGGGGGCTGGACACCGGGGAGCTGTTTTTT.

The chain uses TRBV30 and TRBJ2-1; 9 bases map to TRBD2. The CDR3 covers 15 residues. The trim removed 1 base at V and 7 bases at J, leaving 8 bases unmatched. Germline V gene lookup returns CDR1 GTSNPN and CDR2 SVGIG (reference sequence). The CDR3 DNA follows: TGTGCCTGGAGTGCGCGGGGGGGCCGAGGAAATGAGCAGTTCTTC. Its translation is CAWSARGGRGNEQFF.

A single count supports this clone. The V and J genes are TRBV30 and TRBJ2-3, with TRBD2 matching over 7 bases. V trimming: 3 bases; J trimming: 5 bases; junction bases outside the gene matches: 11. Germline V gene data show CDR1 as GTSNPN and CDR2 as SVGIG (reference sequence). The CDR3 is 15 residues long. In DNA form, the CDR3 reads TGTGCCTGGAGAAAGAGCGGGACGGGACGAGATACGCAGTATTTT. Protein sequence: CAWRKSGTGRDTQYF. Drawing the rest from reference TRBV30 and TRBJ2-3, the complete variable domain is SQTIHQWPATLVQPVGSPLSLECTVEGTSNPNLYWYRQAAGRGLQLLFYSVGIGQISSEVPQNLSASRPQDRQFILSSKKLLLSDSGFYLCAWRKSGTGRDTQYFGPGTRLTVL.

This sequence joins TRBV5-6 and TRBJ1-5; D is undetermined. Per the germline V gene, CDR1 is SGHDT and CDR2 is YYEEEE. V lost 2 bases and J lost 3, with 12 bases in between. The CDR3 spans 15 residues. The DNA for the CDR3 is TGTGCCAGCAGCTTATGGTTAACAAACAATCAGCCCCAGCATTTT. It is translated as CASSLWLTNNQPQHF.

The CDR3 sequence is CASRDSPSGNTIYF. For the CDR3, the DNA is TGCGCCAGCAGGGACAGTCCCTCTGGAAACACCATATATTTT. The chain has TRBV5-1 and TRBJ1-3; tentative D call: TRBD1 (6 bases). Per germline, CDR1 SGHRS and CDR2 YFSETQ. V was trimmed by 5 bases and J by 0 bases, leaving 9 bases between them. This CDR3 has 14 amino acids.

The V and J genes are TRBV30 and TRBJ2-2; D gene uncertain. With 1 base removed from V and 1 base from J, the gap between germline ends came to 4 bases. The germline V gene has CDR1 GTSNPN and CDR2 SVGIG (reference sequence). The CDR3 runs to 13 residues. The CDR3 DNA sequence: TGTGCCTGGAGTGCTAGGAACACCGGGGAGCTGTTTTTT. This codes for CAWSARNTGELFF.

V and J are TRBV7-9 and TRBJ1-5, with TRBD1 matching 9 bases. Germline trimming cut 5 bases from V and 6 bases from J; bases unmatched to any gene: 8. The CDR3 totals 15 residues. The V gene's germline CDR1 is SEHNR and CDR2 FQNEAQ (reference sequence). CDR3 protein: CASSEDRGWSQPQHF. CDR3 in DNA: TGTGCCAGCAGCGAGGACAGGGGCTGGAGTCAGCCCCAGCATTTT.

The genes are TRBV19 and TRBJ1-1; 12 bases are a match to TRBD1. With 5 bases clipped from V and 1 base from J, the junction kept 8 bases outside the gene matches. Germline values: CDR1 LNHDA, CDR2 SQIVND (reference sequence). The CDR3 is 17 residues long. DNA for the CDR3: TGTGCCAGTAGTTCTCCCGGGACAGGGGGCGGGAACACTGAAGCTTTCTTT. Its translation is CASSSPGTGGGNTEAFF.

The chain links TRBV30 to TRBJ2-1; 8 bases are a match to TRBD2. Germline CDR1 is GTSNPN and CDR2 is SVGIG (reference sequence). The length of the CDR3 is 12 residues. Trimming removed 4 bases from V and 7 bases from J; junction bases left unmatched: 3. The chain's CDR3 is CAWNPGGNEQFF. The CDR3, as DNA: TGTGCCTGGAACCCGGGAGGGAATGAGCAGTTCTTC. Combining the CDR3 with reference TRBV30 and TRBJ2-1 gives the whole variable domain SQTIHQWPATLVQPVGSPLSLECTVEGTSNPNLYWYRQAAGRGLQLLFYSVGIGQISSEVPQNLSASRPQDRQFILSSKKLLLSDSGFYLCAWNPGGNEQFFGPGTRLTVL.

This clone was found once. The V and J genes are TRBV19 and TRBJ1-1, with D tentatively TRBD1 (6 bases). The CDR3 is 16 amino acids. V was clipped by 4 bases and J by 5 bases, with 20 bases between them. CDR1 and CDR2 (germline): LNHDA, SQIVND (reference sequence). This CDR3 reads CASSTAGGGRGTEAFF. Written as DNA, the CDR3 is TGTGCCAGTAGTACCGCCGGGGGGGGGCGGGGAACTGAAGCTTTCTTT.

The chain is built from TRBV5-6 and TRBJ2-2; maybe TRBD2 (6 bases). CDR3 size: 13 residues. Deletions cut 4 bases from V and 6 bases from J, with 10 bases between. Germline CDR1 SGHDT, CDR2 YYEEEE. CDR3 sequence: CASSQPSAGELFF. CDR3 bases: TGTGCCAGCAGCCAGCCTAGCGCCGGGGAGCTGTTTTTT.

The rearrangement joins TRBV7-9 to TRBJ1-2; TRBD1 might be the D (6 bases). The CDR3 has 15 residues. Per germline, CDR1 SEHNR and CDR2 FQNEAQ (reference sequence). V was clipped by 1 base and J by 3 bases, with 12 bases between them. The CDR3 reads CASSLEDSPYYGYTF. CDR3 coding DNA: TGTGCCAGCAGCTTAGAGGACAGCCCGTACTATGGCTACACCTTC.

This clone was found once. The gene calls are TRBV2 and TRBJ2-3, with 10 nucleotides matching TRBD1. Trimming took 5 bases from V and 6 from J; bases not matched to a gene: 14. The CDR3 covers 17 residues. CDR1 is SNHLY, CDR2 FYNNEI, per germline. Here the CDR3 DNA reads TGTGCCAGCAGTCAATCCCGGGACAGGGGCCCGGAGGATACGCAGTATTTT. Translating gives CASSQSRDRGPEDTQYF.